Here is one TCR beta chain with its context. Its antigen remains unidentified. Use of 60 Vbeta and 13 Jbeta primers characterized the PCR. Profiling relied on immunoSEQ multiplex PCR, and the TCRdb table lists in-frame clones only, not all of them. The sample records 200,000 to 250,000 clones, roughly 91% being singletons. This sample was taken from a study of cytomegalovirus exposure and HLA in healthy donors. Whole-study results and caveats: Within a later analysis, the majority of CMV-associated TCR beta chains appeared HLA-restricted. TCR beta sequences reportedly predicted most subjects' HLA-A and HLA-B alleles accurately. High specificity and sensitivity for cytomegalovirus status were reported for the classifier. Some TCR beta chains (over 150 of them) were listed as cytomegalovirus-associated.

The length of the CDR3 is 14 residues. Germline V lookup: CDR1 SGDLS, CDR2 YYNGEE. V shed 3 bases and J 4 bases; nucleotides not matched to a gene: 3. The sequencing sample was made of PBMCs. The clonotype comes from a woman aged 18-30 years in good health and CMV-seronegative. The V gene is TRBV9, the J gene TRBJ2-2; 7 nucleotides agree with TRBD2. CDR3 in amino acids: CASSDPGGTGELFF. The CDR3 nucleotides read TGTGCCAGCAGCGATCCGGGGGGCACCGGGGAGCTGTTTTTT.